The 30 T cell receptor beta chains listed next were all sequenced from one sample in a study of cytomegalovirus exposure and HLA in healthy donors. The assay was immunoSEQ multiplex PCR, and TCRdb's table has in-frame clones only and misses some. The data show around 60,000 clones, 85% to 95% seen once. The sample taken for sequencing was PBMCs. The receptor source for this set is a woman aged 18-29 years in good health and CMV-seropositive.

This chain connects TRBV19 to TRBJ1-5; 9 bases fit TRBD1. Unmatched junction bases numbered 9, after V lost 3 bases and J lost 6 bases. The CDR3 is 16 amino acids. Germline values: CDR1 LNHDA, CDR2 SQIVND (reference sequence). The CDR3 DNA is TGTGCCAGTAGTATTAGGACAGGGGAGGTCTTTCAGCCCCAGCATTTT. Protein product: CASSIRTGEVFQPQHF.

The V gene is TRBV10-3, the J gene TRBJ1-4; tentatively, D is TRBD1 (6 bases). Looked up from germline, CDR1 is ENHRY and CDR2 is SYGVKD. The CDR3 runs to 15 residues. The V and J ends lost 6 bases and 4 bases respectively, with 15 bases between them. In DNA form, the CDR3 reads TGTGCCATCAGCCCTACAGGGACCCTTAATGAAAAACTGTTTTTT. Translation: CAISPTGTLNEKLFF.

The V gene is TRBV30, the J gene TRBJ1-2, with a possible D match to TRBD1 (5 bases). Trimming took off 4 bases at V and 4 bases at J, with 16 bases between the two ends. This CDR3 region has 14 residues. Germline V gene lookup returns CDR1 GTSNPN and CDR2 SVGIG (reference sequence). Written as DNA, the CDR3 is TGTGCCTGGAAGCGCTCGACTCAGGGCTATGGCTACACCTTC. It yields the protein CAWKRSTQGYGYTF.

The gene calls are TRBV25-1 and TRBJ2-1; D is unclear. This CDR3 spans 15 amino acids. Germline lookup yields CDR1 MGHDK and CDR2 SYGVNS. V lost 5 bases, J lost 4 bases, and 15 bases lay in between. The DNA of the CDR3 is TGTGCCAGCAGTTTGGGTGGGCAGTCATACAATGAGCAGTTCTTC. It specifies CASSLGGQSYNEQFF.

V usage is TRBV7-9 and J usage is TRBJ2-7; D possibly corresponds to TRBD2 (6 bases). This CDR3 has 14 amino acids. Trimming took off 1 base at V and 6 bases at J, with 13 bases between the two ends. Germline V gives CDR1 SEHNR, CDR2 FQNEAQ (reference sequence). CDR3 DNA: TGTGCCAGCAGCTTAGAGGCAGGGAGGCGCGAGCAGTACTTC. The encoded protein is CASSLEAGRREQYF.

V and J are TRBV5-1 and TRBJ2-7; TRBD1 matches at 7 bases. The CDR3 totals 14 residues. The J segment lost 3 bases and the V segment lost 0 bases, leaving 3 bases of the junction unmatched. The germline CDR1 and CDR2 sequences are SGHRS and YFSETQ. CDR3 amino acids: CASSLEQGIYEQYF. The CDR3 region has the DNA TGCGCCAGCAGCTTGGAACAGGGGATCTACGAGCAGTACTTC.

J is TRBJ1-1 and V is TRBV5-4; 11 bases map to TRBD1. The CDR3 is made up of 15 amino acids. CDR1 and CDR2 (germline): SGHNT, YYREEE (reference sequence). Unmatched junction bases numbered 3, after V lost 4 bases and J lost 1 base. In DNA form, the CDR3 reads TGTGCCAGCAGCCGGGACAGGGGGGGGAACACTGAAGCTTTCTTT. This translates into CASSRDRGGNTEAFF.

This sequence joins TRBV7-9 and TRBJ2-1; 7 bases are shared with TRBD1. The germline V gene encodes CDR1 SEHNR and CDR2 FQNEAQ (reference sequence). The CDR3 covers 15 residues. V shed 4 bases, J shed 6 bases, and the junction held 9 bases outside the gene matches. The CDR3 region has the DNA TGTGCCAGCAGCTACGCCGGGACAGAGGCCAATGAGCAGTTCTTC. It yields the protein CASSYAGTEANEQFF.

The rearrangement links TRBV7-3 to TRBJ2-7; TRBD2 agrees at 7 bases. Germline CDR1 SGHTA, CDR2 FQGTGA. This CDR3 has 13 residues. V lost 1 base to trimming and J lost 5 bases; unmatched junction nucleotides: 2. As DNA, the CDR3 is TGTGCCAGCAGCTTAATAGCGGGCGACGAGCAGTACTTC. Translation: CASSLIAGDEQYF.

The chain couples TRBV6-6 to TRBJ2-7; the match to TRBD1 covers 7 bases. V trimming: 5 bases; J trimming: 4 bases; junction bases outside the gene matches: 8. The CDR3 spans 14 residues. The germline CDR1 and CDR2 sequences are MNHNY and SVGAGI (reference sequence). CDR3 nucleotides: TGTGCCAGCAGTACCGGGACAGCTCTGTACGAGCAGTACTTC. It specifies CASSTGTALYEQYF.

The chain employs TRBV28 and TRBJ2-1; D perhaps matches TRBD2 (5 bases). The length of the CDR3 is 14 residues. Between the trimmed V and J ends, which lost 6 bases and 10 bases, there was a span of 19 bases. Germline loops: CDR1 MDHEN, CDR2 SYDVKM. The CDR3 nucleotides read TGTGCCAGCAGCCCCCCGGGAACTAGTGACGAGCAGTTCTTC. Its translation is CASSPPGTSDEQFF.

The V and J genes are TRBV4-3 and TRBJ1-5; 8 nucleotides match TRBD1. The CDR3 is 16 residues long. Germline CDR1 reads LGHNA; CDR2 reads YSLEER. The junction had 2 bases not matched to a gene; V was cut back by 1 base and J by 0 bases. DNA for the CDR3: TGCGCCAGCAGCCAAGGGACAGGGAGTAGCAATCAGCCCCAGCATTTT. This encodes CASSQGTGSSNQPQHF.

The chain joins TRBV7-2 to TRBJ1-3; D ambiguous. Germline CDR1 SGHTA, CDR2 FQGNSA. This CDR3 has 15 amino acids. The ends were cut back, 5 bases at V and 0 bases at J, with 11 bases in the middle. The CDR3, as DNA: TGTGCCAGCAGCCAGGCGGGTACCTCTGGAAACACCATATATTTT. This sequence encodes CASSQAGTSGNTIYF.

V is TRBV6-1 and J is TRBJ1-1; tentatively, D is TRBD1 (5 bases). This CDR3 region has 12 residues. CDR1 is MNHNS, CDR2 SASEGT, per germline. V was cut by 3 bases and J by 3 bases, with 5 bases left in between. CDR3 in DNA: TGTGCCAGCAGTGACAGGGACACTGAAGCTTTCTTT. Its translation is CASSDRDTEAFF.

The rearrangement joins TRBV7-8 to TRBJ2-7; 9 nucleotides line up with TRBD2. This CDR3 has 17 residues. With 5 bases clipped from V and 1 base from J, the junction kept 12 bases outside the gene matches. CDR1 and CDR2 (germline): SGHVS, FQNEAQ. The CDR3 loop is CASSPQRVSGRSYEQYF. CDR3 bases: TGTGCCAGCAGCCCCCAAAGGGTCAGCGGGAGGTCCTACGAGCAGTACTTC. The whole variable domain, remainder taken from reference TRBV7-8 and TRBJ2-7, is GAGVSQSPRYKVAKRGQDVALRCDPISGHVSLFWYQQALGQGPEFLTYFQNEAQLDKSGLPSDRFFAERPEGSVSTLKIQRTQQEDSAVYLCASSPQRVSGRSYEQYFGPGTRLTVT.

This chain uses TRBV5-4 with TRBJ2-3; TRBD2 might be the D (5 bases). This CDR3 comprises 12 residues. The V gene lost 4 bases and the J gene lost 5 bases, with 8 bases spanning the gap. Germline CDR1 reads SGHNT; CDR2 reads YYREEE (reference sequence). The CDR3: CASSGAGDTQYF. Written as DNA, the CDR3 is TGTGCCAGCAGCGGCGCGGGAGATACGCAGTATTTT.

Comments on this clone: The junction shows a germline mismatch at one end, possibly a read error. V is TRBV20-1 and J is TRBJ2-1; 10 positions match TRBD2. Germline V gives CDR1 DFQATT, CDR2 SNEGSKA (reference sequence). This CDR3 has 10 residues. The CDR3 region is CSAALGLAVF. Written as DNA, the CDR3 is TGCAGTGCTGCCCTAGGACTAGCGGTCTTC.

This clone was seen a single time. The genes are TRBV30 and TRBJ2-1; tentative D call: TRBD1 (5 bases). This CDR3 region has 10 residues. CDR1 is GTSNPN and CDR2 is SVGIG in the germline V gene (reference sequence). V lost 3 bases and J lost 15, with 12 bases in between. CDR3 sequence (DNA): TGTGCCTGGAGGGCGGCAGGGCTGTTCTTC. Its protein is CAWRAAGLFF.

The chain links TRBV18 to TRBJ2-2; 8 positions agree with TRBD1. This CDR3 is built from 16 residues. J was trimmed by 5 bases and V by 6 bases; bases with no gene match: 11. The germline CDR1 and CDR2 sequences are KGHSH and LQKENI. CDR3 residues: CASSHPGTGLTGELFF. The CDR3 region has the DNA TGTGCCAGCTCGCATCCCGGGACAGGACTAACCGGGGAGCTGTTTTTT.

The V gene is TRBV5-1, the J gene TRBJ1-1, with 8 bases identical to TRBD1. Germline V CDR1 and CDR2: SGHRS, YFSETQ. Trimming cost V 3 bases and J 6 bases; bases outside gene matches: 10. The CDR3 is 15 residues long. This CDR3 is CASSSQQGGFAEAFF. The DNA of the CDR3 is TGCGCCAGCAGCTCCCAACAGGGGGGGTTCGCTGAAGCTTTCTTT.

On this clone: The same CDR3 can be traced to other DNA sequences in this sample. V usage is TRBV28 and J usage is TRBJ1-2; D may be TRBD1 (5 bases). The CDR3 covers 11 residues. V gave up 3 bases and J gave up 7 bases, with 6 bases separating them. Germline CDR1 MDHEN, CDR2 SYDVKM. The CDR3 DNA reads TGTGCCAGCAGTTTTAGGGGTGGCTACACCTTC. As protein: CASSFRGGYTF.

V gene TRBV5-4 combines with J gene TRBJ1-4; 8 nucleotides match TRBD1. The CDR3 spans 13 residues. The J segment lost 4 bases and the V segment lost 5 bases, leaving 1 base of the junction unmatched. Germline CDR1 reads SGHNT; CDR2 reads YYREEE (reference sequence). The chain's CDR3 is CASRTGVNEKLFF. CDR3 coding DNA: TGTGCCAGCAGGACAGGGGTTAATGAAAAACTGTTTTTT.

The V and J genes are TRBV6-1 and TRBJ2-1; 9 positions match TRBD1. Per the germline V gene, CDR1 is MNHNS and CDR2 is SASEGT. This CDR3 has 16 amino acids. V was clipped by 4 bases and J by 8 bases; unmatched bases: 12. CDR3 DNA: TGTGCCAGCAGTGCCTCACCGGGACAGGGAACCGATGAGCAGTTCTTC. Translating it yields CASSASPGQGTDEQFF.

The chain is built from TRBV6-1 and TRBJ1-2; 8 bases line up with TRBD1. Germline CDR1 is MNHNS and CDR2 is SASEGT. The CDR3 is made up of 13 amino acids. V was pared by 5 bases and J by 8 bases, with 7 bases of the junction left unmatched. In nucleotides, the CDR3 is TGTGCCAGCAGTCCCACACAGGGGGGCGGCTACACCTTC. Translated, it gives CASSPTQGGGYTF.

This clone was observed a single time. For the CDR3, the DNA is TGCGCCAGCAGCCAAGGCAAAGGGACAGGTCGTACTGAAGCTTTCTTT. It is translated as CASSQGKGTGRTEAFF. The rearrangement uses TRBV4-1 and TRBJ1-1; 8 bases align to TRBD1. Germline loops: CDR1 MGHRA, CDR2 YSYEKL. This CDR3 contains 16 residues. After removal of 1 base from V and 5 bases from J, the junction contained 9 bases not matched to a gene.

This clone was observed once. V usage is TRBV5-1 and J usage is TRBJ2-7; tentative D call: TRBD1 (6 bases). Germline values: CDR1 SGHRS, CDR2 YFSETQ. The CDR3 consists of 12 residues. The V gene lost 4 bases and the J gene lost 6 bases, with 11 bases spanning the gap. This chain's CDR3 is CASSGEGGEQYF. CDR3 bases: TGCGCCAGCAGCGGGGAAGGGGGCGAGCAGTACTTC. The full variable domain, rest sourced from reference TRBV5-1 and TRBJ2-7, is KAGVTQTPRYLIKTRGQQVTLSCSPISGHRSVSWYQQTPGQGLQFLFEYFSETQRNKGNFPGRFSGRQFSNSRSEMNVSTLELGDSALYLCASSGEGGEQYFGPGTRLTVT.

The chain has TRBV6-5 and TRBJ1-1; TRBD1 matches at 7 bases. V shed 7 bases and J 11 bases; nucleotides not matched to a gene: 7. CDR1 is MNHEY, CDR2 SVGAGI, per germline. The CDR3 loop spans 11 amino acids. DNA for the CDR3: TGTGCCAGCATACAGGGGAGTTACGCTTTCTTT. The encoded protein is CASIQGSYAFF.

The chain joins TRBV30 to TRBJ2-1; 13 bases are shared with TRBD2. The V segment lost 3 bases and the J segment 6 bases; nucleotides outside the gene matches: 5. The CDR3 has 15 amino acids. Per germline, CDR1 GTSNPN and CDR2 SVGIG (reference sequence). For the CDR3, the DNA is TGTGCCTGGAGCCGAGGACTAGCGGGAGTCAATGAGCAGTTCTTC. It encodes CAWSRGLAGVNEQFF.

CDR3 DNA sequence: TGCGCCAGCAGCCCGACGACAGGCAATGAGCAGTTCTTC. It is translated as CASSPTTGNEQFF. The rearrangement links TRBV5-1 to TRBJ2-1; TRBD1 is a possible D gene (6 bases). The V end was cut by 4 bases, the J end by 6 bases, with 11 bases between. Germline lookup yields CDR1 SGHRS and CDR2 YFSETQ. The CDR3 has 13 amino acids.

The chain uses TRBV5-4 and TRBJ2-1, with TRBD2 identical over 12 bases. Germline values: CDR1 SGHNT, CDR2 YYREEE (reference sequence). The CDR3 runs to 15 residues. After removal of 4 bases from V and 6 bases from J, the junction contained 5 bases not matched to a gene. CDR3 in amino acids: CASSPGLAGANEQFF. For the CDR3, the DNA is TGTGCCAGCAGCCCGGGACTAGCGGGCGCCAATGAGCAGTTCTTC.